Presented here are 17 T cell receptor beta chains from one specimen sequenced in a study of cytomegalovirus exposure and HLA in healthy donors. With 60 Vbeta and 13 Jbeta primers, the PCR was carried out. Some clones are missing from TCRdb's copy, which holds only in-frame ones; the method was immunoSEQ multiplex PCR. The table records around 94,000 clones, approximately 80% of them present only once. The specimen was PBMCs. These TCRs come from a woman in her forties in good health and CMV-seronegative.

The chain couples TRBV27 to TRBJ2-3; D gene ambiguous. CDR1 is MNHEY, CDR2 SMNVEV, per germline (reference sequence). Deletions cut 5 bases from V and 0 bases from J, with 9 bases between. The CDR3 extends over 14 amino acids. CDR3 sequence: CASSGGDSTDTQYF. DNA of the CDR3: TGTGCCAGCAGTGGCGGAGATAGCACAGATACGCAGTATTTT.

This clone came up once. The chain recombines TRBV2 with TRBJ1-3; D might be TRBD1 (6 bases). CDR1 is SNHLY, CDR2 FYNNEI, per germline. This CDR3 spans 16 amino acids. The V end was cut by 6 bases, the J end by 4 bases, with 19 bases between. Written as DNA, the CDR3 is TGTGCCAGCAGAACACAGGGAACGGTATCCGGAAACACCATATATTTT. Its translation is CASRTQGTVSGNTIYF.

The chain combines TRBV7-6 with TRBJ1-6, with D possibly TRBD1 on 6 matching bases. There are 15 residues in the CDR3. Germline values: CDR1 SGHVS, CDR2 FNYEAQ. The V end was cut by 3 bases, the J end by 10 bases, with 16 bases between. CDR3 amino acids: CASSFNVQGRSPLHF. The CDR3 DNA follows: TGTGCCAGCAGCTTTAACGTCCAGGGGAGATCACCCCTCCACTTT.

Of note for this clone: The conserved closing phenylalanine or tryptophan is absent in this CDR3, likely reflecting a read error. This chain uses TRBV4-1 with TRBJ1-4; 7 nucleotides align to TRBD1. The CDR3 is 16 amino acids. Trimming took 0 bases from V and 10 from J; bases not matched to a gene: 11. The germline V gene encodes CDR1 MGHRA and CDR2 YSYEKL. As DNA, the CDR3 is TGCGCCAGCAGCCAAGATCGTAACAGGGGTACGGGAAAACTGTTTGTT. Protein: CASSQDRNRGTGKLFV.

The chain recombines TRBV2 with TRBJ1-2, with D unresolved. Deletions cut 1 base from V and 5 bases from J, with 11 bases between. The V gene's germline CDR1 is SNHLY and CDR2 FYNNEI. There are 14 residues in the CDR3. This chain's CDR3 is CASSEDMGRYGYTF. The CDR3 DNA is TGTGCCAGCAGTGAAGATATGGGGAGGTATGGCTACACCTTC.

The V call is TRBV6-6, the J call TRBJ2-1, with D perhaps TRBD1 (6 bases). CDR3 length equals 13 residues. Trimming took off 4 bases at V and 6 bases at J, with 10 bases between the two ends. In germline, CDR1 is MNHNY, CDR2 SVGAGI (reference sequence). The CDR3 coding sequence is TGTGCCAGCAGTTCCACAGGGCTCAATGAGCAGTTCTTC. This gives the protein CASSSTGLNEQFF.

CDR3 nucleotides: TGTGCCAGCAGCCCAAAGGAGGGGTCTGAAGCTTTCTTT. Protein: CASSPKEGSEAFF. This chain connects TRBV7-9 to TRBJ1-1; the D gene is possibly TRBD1 (5 bases). Per germline, CDR1 SEHNR and CDR2 FQNEAQ (reference sequence). The CDR3 contains 13 residues. V dropped 5 bases and J dropped 6 bases, with 13 bases sitting between them.

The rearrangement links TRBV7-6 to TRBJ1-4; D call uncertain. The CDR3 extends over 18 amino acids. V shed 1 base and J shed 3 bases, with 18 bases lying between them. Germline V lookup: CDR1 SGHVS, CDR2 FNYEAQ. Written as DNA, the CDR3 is TGTGCCAGCAGCTTAGGATTTGAGACTCTGGAATCTAATGAAAAACTGTTTTTT. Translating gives CASSLGFETLESNEKLFF. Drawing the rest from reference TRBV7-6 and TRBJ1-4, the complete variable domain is GAGVSQSPRYKVTKRGQDVALRCDPISGHVSLYWYRQALGQGPEFLTYFNYEAQQDKSGLPNDRFSAERPEGSISTLTIQRTEQRDSAMYRCASSLGFETLESNEKLFFGSGTQLSVL.

CDR3 DNA: TGTGCCAGTAGTACCGGACAGTATCCAGATACGCAGTATTTT. This sequence encodes CASSTGQYPDTQYF. The chain combines TRBV19 with TRBJ2-3, with D tentatively TRBD1 (6 bases). The CDR3 runs to 14 residues. Between the trimmed V and J ends, which lost 4 bases and 4 bases, there was a span of 12 bases. Germline lookup yields CDR1 LNHDA and CDR2 SQIVND (reference sequence).

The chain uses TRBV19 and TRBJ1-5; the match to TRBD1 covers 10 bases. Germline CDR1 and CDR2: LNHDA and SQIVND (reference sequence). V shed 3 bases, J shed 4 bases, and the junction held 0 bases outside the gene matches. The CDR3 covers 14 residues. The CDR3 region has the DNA TGTGCCAGTAGTATGGGACAGGGGAATCAGCCCCAGCATTTT. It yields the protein CASSMGQGNQPQHF.

The CDR3 sequence is CASSLRLVGEQYF. The DNA for the CDR3 is TGTGCCAGCAGCCTAAGGCTAGTTGGAGAGCAGTACTTC. V gene TRBV7-2 combines with J gene TRBJ2-7; D is undetermined. Germline CDR1 reads SGHTA; CDR2 reads FQGNSA. Between the trimmed V and J ends, which lost 5 bases and 7 bases, there was a span of 15 bases. The CDR3 extends over 13 amino acids.

DNA for the CDR3: TGTGCCAGTACAACCTATACAACAACAGGGGGACTAGCGGGGGGAACCAATGAGCAGTTCTTC. Its translation: CASTTYTTTGGLAGGTNEQFF. The chain recombines TRBV19 with TRBJ2-1; 15 positions match TRBD2. With 7 bases clipped from V and 6 bases from J, the junction kept 22 bases outside the gene matches. The CDR3 spans 21 residues. The V gene's germline CDR1 is LNHDA and CDR2 SQIVND (reference sequence).

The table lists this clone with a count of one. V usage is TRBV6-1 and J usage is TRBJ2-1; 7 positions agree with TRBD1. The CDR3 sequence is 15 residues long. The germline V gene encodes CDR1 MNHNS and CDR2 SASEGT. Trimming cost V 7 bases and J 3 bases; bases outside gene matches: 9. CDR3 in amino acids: CASTAGTAYYNEQFF. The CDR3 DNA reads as TGTGCCAGCACCGCCGGGACAGCCTACTACAATGAGCAGTTCTTC.

In DNA, the CDR3 is TGTGCCAGCAGCTTCTCCCAGTTCTATGGCTACACCTTC. This sequence encodes CASSFSQFYGYTF. The chain carries TRBV7-6 and TRBJ1-2, with D uncertain. The germline V and J ends were trimmed by 3 bases and 4 bases, with 9 bases remaining between them. The CDR3 runs to 13 residues. Germline lookup yields CDR1 SGHVS and CDR2 FNYEAQ.

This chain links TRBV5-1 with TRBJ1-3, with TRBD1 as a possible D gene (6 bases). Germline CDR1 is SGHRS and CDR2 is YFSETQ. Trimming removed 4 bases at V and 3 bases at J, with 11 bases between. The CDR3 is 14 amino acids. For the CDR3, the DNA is TGCGCCAGCAGCCCAGGGGTCGGTGGAAACACCATATATTTT. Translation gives CASSPGVGGNTIYF.

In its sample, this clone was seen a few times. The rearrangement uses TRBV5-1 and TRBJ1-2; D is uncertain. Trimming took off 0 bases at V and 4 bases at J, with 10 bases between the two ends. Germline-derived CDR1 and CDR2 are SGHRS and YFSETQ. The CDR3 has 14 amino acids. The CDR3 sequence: CASSLDTARYGYTF. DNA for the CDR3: TGCGCCAGCAGCTTGGATACCGCGCGCTATGGCTACACCTTC.

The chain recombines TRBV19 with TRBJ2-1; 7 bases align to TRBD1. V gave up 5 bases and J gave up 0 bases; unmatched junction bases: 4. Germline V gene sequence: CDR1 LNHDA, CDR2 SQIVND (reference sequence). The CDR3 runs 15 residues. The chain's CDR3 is CASSLQGNSYNEQFF. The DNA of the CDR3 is TGTGCCAGTAGTCTACAGGGGAACTCCTACAATGAGCAGTTCTTC.